These T cell receptor beta chains were read from a single sample in a study of T cells in Graves' hyperthyroidism and ophthalmopathy. One entry per CDR3 protein, called by TCRdb with MiXCR from the multiplex PCR reads. The sample has about half a million distinct CDR3 sequences; about 20% are singletons. Material for sequencing was blood. All receptors come from a woman aged 70-85 years with Graves' ophthalmopathy. The CDR3 runs from the conserved cysteine through the conserved F or W. A D gene is named only where the DNA matches it firmly. The size of a clone is reported for some rows only, either as once, few or many, or as a class for expanded clones.

V	D	J	size	DNA	CDR3
TRBV11-3	-	TRBJ2-1	few	TGTGCCAGCAGCTTAGACGCACAGGATGAGCAGTTCTTC	CASSLDAQDEQFF
TRBV7-9	-	TRBJ2-1	few	TGTGCCAGCACCACAGGTGGCGTTGAGCAGTTCTTC	CASTTGGVEQFF
TRBV6-6	-	TRBJ2-2	-	TGTGCCAGCAGTTACCGGGGCCCCGGGGAGCTGTTTTTT	CASSYRGPGELFF
TRBV11-2	-	TRBJ2-5	-	TGTGCCAGCAGCCGATACAGGGTTCTTGGAGAGACCCAGTACTTC	CASSRYRVLGETQYF
TRBV5-4	-	TRBJ2-3	-	TGTGCCAGCAGCTTGGAACAGTGGGCCTCATCCGATACGCAGTATTTT	CASSLEQWASSDTQYF
TRBV5-1	-	TRBJ2-2	many	TGCGCCAGCAGCTTGGTGGGACCCGGGGAGCTGTTTTTT	CASSLVGPGELFF
TRBV3-1	-	TRBJ1-2	-	TGTGCCAGCAGCCAAGATTTTTCCGGGATCTACACCTTC	CASSQDFSGIYTF
TRBV28	-	TRBJ1-3	-	TGTGCCACCGCAGGGAACGGAAACACCATATATTTT	CATAGNGNTIYF
TRBV7-2	TRBD1	TRBJ1-1	-	TGTGCCAGCAGCATTCGACAGGGAGGTACTGAAGCTTTCTTT	CASSIRQGGTEAFF
TRBV5-4	-	TRBJ2-3	-	TGTGCCAGCAGCTTGATGGTGGGCGGGACCTCCACAGATACGCAGTATTTT	CASSLMVGGTSTDTQYF
TRBV2	TRBD2	TRBJ2-3	-	TGTGCCAGCAGTGAGGGACCTTGGACTAGCGGAGTCACAGACACGCAGTATTTT	CASSEGPWTSGVTDTQYF
TRBV6-5	TRBD2	TRBJ2-5	-	TGTGCCAGCAGTTACTCGATCCCGGGAGGTATGGAGACCCAGTACTTC	CASSYSIPGGMETQYF
TRBV7-6	TRBD2	TRBJ2-1	many	TGTGCCAGCAGCCTGCGGACTAGCGGGAGACCCAATGAGCAGTTCTTC	CASSLRTSGRPNEQFF
TRBV18	-	TRBJ1-2	few	TGTGCCAGCTCACCAAGGGGCAGGGACACCTATGGCTACACCTTC	CASSPRGRDTYGYTF
TRBV9	TRBD2	TRBJ2-7	few	TGTGCCAGCAGCCCCCCCGGGGGAGGGCCTTTCTACGAGCAGTACTTC	CASSPPGGGPFYEQYF
TRBV6-6	-	TRBJ2-1	many	TGTGCCAGCAGTTACGATACGGGGCAGGGGATAAACAATGAGCAGTTCTTC	CASSYDTGQGINNEQFF
TRBV19	-	TRBJ1-5	few	TGTGCCAGTACCACCCAGGAGGCGGGTCAGCCCCAGCATTTT	CASTTQEAGQPQHF
TRBV4-1	-	TRBJ2-3	-	TGCGCCAGCAGCCATTTCGGTGTGGTGGTAACGGATACGCAGTATTTT	CASSHFGVVVTDTQYF